The clone carrying this T cell receptor beta chain was counted ten times or more. Germline lookup yields CDR1 DFQATT and CDR2 SNEGSKA (reference sequence). Between the trimmed V and J ends, which lost 3 bases and 4 bases, there was a span of 12 bases. The CDR3 covers 13 residues. Time point in this sample: patch test 3, about 24 weeks after DPC sensitization. Described treatment: therapeutic diphenylcyclopropenone sensitization with weekly scalp DPC. TCRdb ran MiXCR on the RACE reads and lists one entry per CDR3 protein. The data contain fewer than 100,000 distinct CDR3 sequences, 11% of them singletons. This entry is derived from a study of human T cells and chemical hapten exposure.

The sequenced sample was whole blood, obtained in connection with sensitization to the hapten diphenylcyclopropenone (DPC). This clonotype originated in a woman in her twenties or thirties with alopecia areata. Some clones in this sample may be carry-over from other donors' samples. V is TRBV20-1 and J is TRBJ1-1, with D maybe TRBD1 (5 bases). The CDR3 nucleotides read TGCAGTGCTAGCCAAGGACATTTCACTGAAGCTTTCTTT. It yields the protein CSASQGHFTEAFF.